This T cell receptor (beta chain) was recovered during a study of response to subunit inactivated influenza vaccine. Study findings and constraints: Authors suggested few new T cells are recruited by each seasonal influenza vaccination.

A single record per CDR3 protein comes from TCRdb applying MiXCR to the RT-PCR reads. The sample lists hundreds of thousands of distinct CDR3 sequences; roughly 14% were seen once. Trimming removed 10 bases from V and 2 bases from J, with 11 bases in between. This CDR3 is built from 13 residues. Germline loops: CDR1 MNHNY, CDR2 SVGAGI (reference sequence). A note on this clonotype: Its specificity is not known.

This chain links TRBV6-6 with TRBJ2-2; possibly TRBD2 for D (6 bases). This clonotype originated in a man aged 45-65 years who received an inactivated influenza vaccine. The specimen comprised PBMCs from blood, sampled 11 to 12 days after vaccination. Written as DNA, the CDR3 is TGTGCCACCCGGGACTCTAACACCGGGGAGCTGTTTTTT. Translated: CATRDSNTGELFF.